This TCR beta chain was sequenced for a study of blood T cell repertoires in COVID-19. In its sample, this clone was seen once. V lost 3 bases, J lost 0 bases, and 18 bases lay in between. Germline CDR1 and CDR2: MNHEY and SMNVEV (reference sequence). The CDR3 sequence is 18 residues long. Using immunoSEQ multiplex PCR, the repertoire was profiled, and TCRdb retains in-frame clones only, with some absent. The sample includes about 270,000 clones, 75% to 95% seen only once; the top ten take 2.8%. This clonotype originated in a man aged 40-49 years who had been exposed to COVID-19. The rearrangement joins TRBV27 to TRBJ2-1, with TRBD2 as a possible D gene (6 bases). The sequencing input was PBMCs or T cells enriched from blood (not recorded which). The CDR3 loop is CASSFGRWTTSSYNEQFF. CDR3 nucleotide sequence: TGTGCCAGCAGTTTCGGCCGTTGGACTACCTCCTCCTACAATGAGCAGTTCTTC.